These T cell receptor beta chains were read from a single sample in a study of early T cells in non-severe SARS-CoV-2 infection. TCRdb independently ran MiXCR on the 5' RACE reads; one entry per CDR3 protein. The sample gives some 57,000 distinct CDR3 sequences, around 8% of which show up once; about 4.2% is in the top ten. Specimen: whole blood. The receptor source for this set is an adult who was a healthcare worker with PCR-confirmed SARS-CoV-2 infection or an uninfected control (not recorded which). Each CDR3 is given with its conserved first and last residue. The order of the fields is clone size, V gene, J gene, D gene, CDR3 DNA, CDR3 protein. The D gene is left open where the match is weak. Rows may omit the clone size; those that give it use once, few, many or a size class.

>many|TRBV5-5|TRBJ1-2|NA
TGTGCCAGCAGCTTTGGAGACTCTGGCTACACCTTC
CASSFGDSGYTF
>many|TRBV7-9|TRBJ2-7|TRBD2
TGTGCCAGCAGCTTGCCGACTAGCCCTCCCTGGGAGCAGTACTTC
CASSLPTSPPWEQYF
>many|TRBV20-1|TRBJ2-1|NA
TGCAGTGCTAGTCACTACTCCTACAATGAGCAGTTCTTC
CSASHYSYNEQFF
>few|TRBV10-2|TRBJ2-7|NA
TGCGCCAGCAGGGCCGACAGCTCCTACGAGCAGTACTTC
CASRADSSYEQYF
>many|TRBV25-1|TRBJ2-7|TRBD2
TGTGCCAGCAGTGAATTGCAGACTAGCGGCTCCTACGAGCAGTACTTC
CASSELQTSGSYEQYF
>many|TRBV7-9|TRBJ2-4|NA
TGTGCCAGCAGCTTGATCGCAAGCACCGGCATTCAGTACTTC
CASSLIASTGIQYF
>NA|TRBV4-2|TRBJ2-1|NA
TGTGCCAGCACCCAGGGGGCGGGGGGCGTGGGTGAGCAGTTCTTC
CASTQGAGGVGEQFF
>NA|TRBV5-1|TRBJ1-5|NA
TGCGCCATGAGTGAGAGAAATCAGCCCCAGCATTTT
CAMSERNQPQHF
>few|TRBV23-1|TRBJ2-1|TRBD2
TGCGCCAGCAGTCAAAGGACTAGTTTCGAGCAGTTCTTC
CASSQRTSFEQFF
>few|TRBV18|TRBJ1-6|NA
TGTGCCAGCTCACCACCCCAGGGAAGAGGGAATTCACCCCTCCACTTT
CASSPPQGRGNSPLHF
>many|TRBV7-9|TRBJ1-3|NA
TGTGCCAGCAGCTTAGTGGCGGGACCGAGCTCTGGAAACACCATATATTTT
CASSLVAGPSSGNTIYF
>many|TRBV4-2|TRBJ1-1|NA
TGTGCCAGCAGCCAAGGGACGACTCTTGAAGCTTTCTTT
CASSQGTTLEAFF
>NA|TRBV20-1|TRBJ2-1|NA
TGCAGTGCCAGGCGACCGGGGGAGGACAACAATGAGCAGTTCTTC
CSARRPGEDNNEQFF
>few|TRBV27|TRBJ1-5|NA
TGTGCCAGCAGCATGATAAATCAGCCCCAGCATTTT
CASSMINQPQHF
>NA|TRBV6-6|TRBJ2-3|TRBD1
TGTGCCAGCAGGAGGGAACAGGGGAAAGGAGATACGCAGTATTTT
CASRREQGKGDTQYF
>NA|TRBV7-8|TRBJ2-1|NA
TGTGCCAGCAGCTCAACGCTAGACAATGAGCAGTTCTTC
CASSSTLDNEQFF
>NA|TRBV11-2|TRBJ1-6|TRBD1
TGTGCCAGCAGCCCCTACAGGGGAGGAAGAGAGAATTCACCCCTCCACTTT
CASSPYRGGRENSPLHF
>NA|TRBV3-1|TRBJ1-1|TRBD1
TGTGCCAGCAGCCAAGATACTAGACAGGGGGCTGAAGCTTTCTTT
CASSQDTRQGAEAFF
>NA|TRBV5-1|TRBJ1-4|NA
TGCGCCAGCAGCTTACGCGGGACGAATGAAAAACTGTTTTTT
CASSLRGTNEKLFF
>NA|TRBV4-1|TRBJ2-7|NA
TGCGCCAGCAGCCAAGAGGGGGCTCCCAGGGCCTACGAGCAGTACTTC
CASSQEGAPRAYEQYF
>many|TRBV20-1|TRBJ2-1|TRBD2
TGCAGTGCTAGAGCCCTAGCGGGGGGGCTCAATGAGCAGTTCTTC
CSARALAGGLNEQFF
>few|TRBV5-5|TRBJ1-1|NA
TGTGCCAGCAGCTTTAGTTCGAACACTGAAGCTTTCTTT
CASSFSSNTEAFF
>many|TRBV29-1|TRBJ2-3|NA
TGCAGCGCTGTCCCCGTAGAACGCACAGATACGCAGTATTTT
CSAVPVERTDTQYF
>many|TRBV7-8|TRBJ2-7|TRBD2
TGTGCCAGCAGCTTACTAGCGGAATACGAGCAGTACTTC
CASSLLAEYEQYF
>NA|TRBV13|TRBJ2-3|NA
TGTGCCAGCAGCTTAGGCCGATCAGATACGCAGTATTTT
CASSLGRSDTQYF
>NA|TRBV18|TRBJ1-1|NA
TGTGCCAGCTCACCCCTTGGGGGACTGAACACTGAAGCTTTCTTT
CASSPLGGLNTEAFF
>NA|TRBV19|TRBJ2-1|TRBD2
TGTGCCAGTTGCAGACTAGCGGGACTCGATGAGCAGTTCTTC
CASCRLAGLDEQFF
>NA|TRBV7-2|TRBJ2-7|TRBD2
TGTGCCAGCAGCTTACGACTAGCGGGAGGGAAGCAGTACTTC
CASSLRLAGGKQYF
>few|TRBV7-9|TRBJ2-1|TRBD1
TGTGCCAGCAGCGCTGACAGGGAAACAGATAATGAGCAGTTCTTC
CASSADRETDNEQFF
>once|TRBV29-1|TRBJ2-7|TRBD2
TGCAGCGCCCGACTGGGACTAGCGGGCCTAGGCTACGAGCAGTACTTC
CSARLGLAGLGYEQYF
>many|TRBV3-1|TRBJ1-5|NA
TGTGCCAGCAGCCAAGATCTGTCGGGGCCCCAGCATTTT
CASSQDLSGPQHF
>few|TRBV7-8|TRBJ2-2|NA
TGTGCCAGCAGCCCCTTTTCGGGGGTGAACACCGGGGAGCTGTTTTTT
CASSPFSGVNTGELFF
>few|TRBV6-1|TRBJ1-2|NA
TGTGCCAGCAGTGAAGCGCAGGGCGATGGCTACACCTTC
CASSEAQGDGYTF
>NA|TRBV7-8|TRBJ2-4|TRBD1
TGTGCCAGCAGCTCGACAACCGCAGGACAGGCCCTAGCCAAAAACATTCAGTACTTC
CASSSTTAGQALAKNIQYF
>NA|TRBV7-7|TRBJ2-1|NA
TGTGCCAGCAGCTGGACTGGGTACGTTGAGCAGTTCTTC
CASSWTGYVEQFF
>NA|TRBV5-1|TRBJ1-6|NA
TGCGCCAGCAGCTTTAATCCGGGCGAGGAGAATTCACCCCTCCACTTT
CASSFNPGEENSPLHF
>many|TRBV20-1|TRBJ2-1|NA
TGCAGTGCTAGGGACCCCCTAGCGGAGCAGTTCTTC
CSARDPLAEQFF
>NA|TRBV4-1|TRBJ2-5|TRBD1
TGCGCCAGCAGCCGGACGTTCGGGACAGGGTGGGAGACCCAGTACTTC
CASSRTFGTGWETQYF
>NA|TRBV3-1|TRBJ2-7|NA
TGTGCCAGCAGCCAATCCCCATCCCCACCCTACGAGCAGTACTTC
CASSQSPSPPYEQYF
>NA|TRBV10-3|TRBJ1-4|NA
TGTGCCAGTGGGGACCGGGTTGAAAAACTGTTTTTT
CASGDRVEKLFF
>NA|TRBV4-1|TRBJ2-7|NA
TGCGCCAGCAGCCAAGGTTCCGAGCAGTACTTC
CASSQGSEQYF
>NA|TRBV20-1|TRBJ2-2|TRBD2
TGCAGTGCTAGATCCCTGGGCGGGAGTAGGTCCGGGGAGCTGTTTTTT
CSARSLGGSRSGELFF
>NA|TRBV28|TRBJ1-2|NA
TGTGCCAGCAGTTTTGGCGGGGCTAACTATGGCTACACCTTC
CASSFGGANYGYTF
>few|TRBV29-1|TRBJ2-2|NA
TGCAGCGGGATGGAACAGGGCGGCACCGGGGAGCTGTTTTTT
CSGMEQGGTGELFF
>NA|TRBV12-3/TRBV12-4|TRBJ2-2|NA
TGTGCCAGCAGTTTAGGGGGCAGAACCGGGGAGCTGTTTTTT
CASSLGGRTGELFF
>NA|TRBV5-1|TRBJ2-3|TRBD2
TGCGCCAGCAGCATAGCGGGGGGGCCAGATACGCAGTATTTT
CASSIAGGPDTQYF
>NA|TRBV7-8|TRBJ2-7|TRBD2
TGTGCCAGCAGCATACTTGGGACTAGCGGGAGTGGTGAAACCTACGAGCAGTACTTC
CASSILGTSGSGETYEQYF
>many|TRBV5-4|TRBJ2-4|NA
TGTGCCAGCAGCTTGTCTGGGGACAAAAACATTCAGTACTTC
CASSLSGDKNIQYF
>NA|TRBV5-1|TRBJ2-7|NA
TGCGCCAGCAGCTTGAAGGGCAAGGAGGGGGAGCAGTACTTC
CASSLKGKEGEQYF
>few|TRBV5-1|TRBJ1-1|NA
TGCGCCAGCAGCCCTCTGACATCCATGAACACTGAAGCTTTCTTT
CASSPLTSMNTEAFF
>few|TRBV12-3/TRBV12-4|TRBJ1-1|TRBD1
TGTGCCAGCAGTTTCCCCAGGGGGCTGGGCACTGAAGCTTTCTTT
CASSFPRGLGTEAFF
>few|TRBV20-1|TRBJ2-3|TRBD2
TGCGGGGGAGGGGAGAGGGGAGATACGCAGTATTTT
CGGGERGDTQYF
>NA|TRBV2|TRBJ2-3|TRBD2
TGTGCCAGCAGTGTGGCGCTAGCGGGAGCGTTGGGCACAGATACGCAGTATTTT
CASSVALAGALGTDTQYF